The 13 T cell receptor beta chains below were found in one sample sequenced in a study of blood T cell repertoires in COVID-19. This table comes from immunoSEQ multiplex PCR, and its TCRdb copy is limited to in-frame clones, with some not included. The repertoire holds roughly 100,000 clones, around 73% seen once, with approximately 9.6% in the top ten. The sample consisted of peripheral blood. The receptors were sampled from a man aged 55 to 69 with active or convalescent COVID-19.

V is TRBV6-5 and J is TRBJ2-2; a weak D match, TRBD2 (7 bases). This CDR3 comprises 14 residues. V was cut by 7 bases and J by 5 bases, with 14 bases left in between. Germline loops: CDR1 MNHEY, CDR2 SVGAGI. Here the CDR3 DNA reads TGTGCCAGCACTAGGGGGGAGGGTACCGGGGAGCTGTTTTTT. Its protein is CASTRGEGTGELFF.

The sample holds one count of this clone. V usage is TRBV5-1 and J usage is TRBJ2-2; 7 bases are a match to TRBD2. The CDR3 is 14 residues long. V shed 0 bases and J 5 bases; nucleotides not matched to a gene: 1. From germline, CDR1 is SGHRS and CDR2 YFSETQ. The CDR3 here is CASSLEAGTGELFF. The CDR3 nucleotides are TGCGCCAGCAGCTTGGAAGCGGGAACCGGGGAGCTGTTTTTT.

The rearrangement joins TRBV7-6 to TRBJ2-3; the match to TRBD2 covers 13 bases. There are 19 residues in the CDR3. The trim removed 5 bases at V and 0 bases at J, leaving 11 bases unmatched. Germline V CDR1 and CDR2: SGHVS, FNYEAQ. Written as DNA, the CDR3 is TGTGCCAGCAGCGTTTCCGGGACTAGCGGGATAGCAAGCACAGATACGCAGTATTTT. It translates to CASSVSGTSGIASTDTQYF.

This chain joins TRBV27 and TRBJ2-5; D gene ambiguous. Trimming left V 0 bases short and J 5 bases short, with 7 bases between. This CDR3 comprises 13 residues. Germline values: CDR1 MNHEY, CDR2 SMNVEV (reference sequence). This CDR3 is CASSLSTRETQYF. The CDR3 DNA reads as TGTGCCAGCAGTTTATCCACCCGGGAGACCCAGTACTTC.

The J gene is TRBJ1-6, the V gene TRBV6-5; the match to TRBD1 covers 9 bases. With V trimmed by 4 bases and J by 6 bases, 7 bases remained unmatched. Germline V gene lookup returns CDR1 MNHEY and CDR2 SVGAGI. This CDR3 has 16 residues. The CDR3 bases are TGTGCCAGCAGTTCCCCGGGACAGGGAGTTAATTCACCCCTCCACTTT. Its translation is CASSSPGQGVNSPLHF.

This clone was found once. This chain joins TRBV14 and TRBJ1-6, with no clear D. This CDR3 region has 13 residues. The germline CDR1 and CDR2 sequences are SGHDN and FVKESK. Trimming pared 1 base from V and 10 bases from J, leaving 8 bases between. The CDR3 spells CASSQGLRSPLHF. The CDR3 nucleotides read TGTGCCAGCAGCCAAGGGCTCAGATCACCCCTCCACTTT.

The V gene is TRBV18, the J gene TRBJ2-1; D is unresolved. Between the trimmed V and J ends, which lost 2 bases and 6 bases, there was a span of 11 bases. CDR1 is KGHSH and CDR2 is LQKENI in the germline V gene. CDR3 length: 14 residues. CDR3: CASSPTNRGNEQFF. In DNA, the CDR3 is TGTGCCAGCTCACCAACAAATCGAGGCAATGAGCAGTTCTTC.

The table lists this clone with a count of one. V is TRBV5-6 and J is TRBJ1-1, with D perhaps TRBD1 (5 bases). Germline V gene data show CDR1 as SGHDT and CDR2 as YYEEEE. V lost 0 bases, J lost 6 bases, and 12 bases lay in between. The CDR3 spans 14 residues. The DNA of the CDR3 is TGTGCCAGCAGCTTGGTAGGAAGGGGCGCTGAAGCTTTCTTT. It codes for CASSLVGRGAEAFF. The variable domain in full, with the rest retrieved from reference TRBV5-6 and TRBJ1-1, is DAGVTQSPTHLIKTRGQQVTLRCSPKSGHDTVSWYQQALGQGPQFIFQYYEEEERQRGNFPDRFSGHQFPNYSSELNVNALLLGDSALYLCASSLVGRGAEAFFGQGTRLTVV.

The table lists this clone with a few counts. V gene TRBV27 combines with J gene TRBJ2-2; D uncertain. Deletions cut 2 bases from V and 1 base from J, with 5 bases between. The CDR3 loop spans 14 amino acids. Germline-derived CDR1 and CDR2 are MNHEY and SMNVEV (reference sequence). The CDR3 DNA follows: TGTGCCAGCAGTTTACTAGGGAACACCGGGGAGCTGTTTTTT. Its translation is CASSLLGNTGELFF.

The rearrangement uses TRBV29-1 and TRBJ2-7; D may be TRBD2 (6 bases). Germline V gives CDR1 SQVTM, CDR2 ANQGSEA. Trimming removed 4 bases at V and 3 bases at J, with 13 bases between. The CDR3 extends over 13 amino acids. CDR3 DNA sequence: TGCAGCGTTGTTGGGCGGACTAACTACGAGCAGTACTTC. Residues: CSVVGRTNYEQYF.

This clone was found a few times. This chain connects TRBV28 to TRBJ1-4; D possibly corresponds to TRBD1 (5 bases). Germline assignment: CDR1 MDHEN and CDR2 SYDVKM. V lost 2 bases to trimming and J lost 4 bases, with 14 bases between them. The CDR3 covers 16 residues. CDR3 in DNA: TGTGCCAGCAGTTTACTAGGGACGGGGGTTAATGAAAAACTGTTTTTT. Translation gives CASSLLGTGVNEKLFF.

The chain employs TRBV10-3 and TRBJ1-1; 8 bases are shared with TRBD1. Germline-derived CDR1 and CDR2 are ENHRY and SYGVKD. This CDR3 is 15 amino acids long. Trimming at V came to 4 bases and at J to 1 base, leaving 5 bases not matched to a gene. The CDR3 nucleotides are TGTGCCATCAGTGCTCGGACAGGGCAGAACACTGAAGCTTTCTTT. Translating gives CAISARTGQNTEAFF.

This clone has only a few counts. The rearrangement uses TRBV24-1 and TRBJ1-2, with 8 positions matching TRBD1. After removal of 6 bases from V and 5 bases from J, the junction contained 4 bases not matched to a gene. CDR1 is KGHDR, CDR2 SFDVKD, per germline. The CDR3 sequence is 13 residues long. DNA of the CDR3: TGTGCCACCAGTCCAGGGGGCTGGTATGGCTACACCTTC. Translated: CATSPGGWYGYTF.